Presented here are 22 T cell receptor beta chains from one specimen sequenced in a study of Ad26.COV2.S vaccination and SARS-CoV-2 variants. Treatment here: around 19 received Ad26.COV2.S at low or high dose, single or two shots; roughly 5 received placebo; per-sample allocation not given. Samples came from day 63 after the first vaccine or placebo injection. Sequenced by immunoSEQ multiplex PCR; TCRdb stores in-frame clones only, minus some. This sample yields around 320,000 clones, of which just over 85% are seen a single time; around 2% belongs to the top ten. Source: peripheral blood, taken in a trial of Ad26.COV2.S vaccine versus placebo. The receptors stem from a person aged 18-65 years who received the Ad26.COV2.S COVID-19 vaccine or a placebo.

The V gene is TRBV29-1, the J gene TRBJ1-1, with 8 bases that match TRBD1. This CDR3 has 13 residues. V lost 7 bases, J lost 0 bases, and 4 bases stayed unmatched. CDR1 SQVTM and CDR2 ANQGSEA come from the germline V gene. DNA of the CDR3: TGCAGCGCTTGGACAGGGTTGAACACTGAAGCTTTCTTT. It encodes CSAWTGLNTEAFF.

The CDR3 reads CASSPAVRLAGAETQYF. CDR3 in DNA: TGTGCCAGCAGCCCCGCAGTTAGGCTAGCGGGGGCCGAGACCCAGTACTTC. The rearrangement uses TRBV13 and TRBJ2-5; 10 bases are a match to TRBD2. Germline CDR1 is PRHDT and CDR2 is FYEKMQ (reference sequence). The V gene end was trimmed by 5 bases and the J gene end by 5 bases; junction bases not matched to a gene: 14. There are 17 residues in the CDR3. The full variable domain, in which reference TRBV13 and TRBJ2-5 provide the parts outside the CDR3, is AAGVIQSPRHLIKEKRETATLKCYPIPRHDTVYWYQQGPGQDPQFLISFYEKMQSDKGSIPDRFSAQQFSDYHSELNMSSLELGDSALYFCASSPAVRLAGAETQYFGPGTRLLVL.

This sequence joins TRBV7-2 and TRBJ1-2; a weak D match, TRBD1 (6 bases). This CDR3 spans 13 amino acids. V dropped 7 bases and J dropped 6 bases, with 15 bases sitting between them. Germline values: CDR1 SGHTA, CDR2 FQGNSA. The CDR3 DNA is TGTGCCAGCACCCCCCGGGGGGGCGATGGCTACACCTTC. Translated: CASTPRGGDGYTF.

The CDR3 DNA reads TGTGCCAGCAGCTTACCCCCGGGACTGAACACTGAAGCTTTCTTT. It specifies CASSLPPGLNTEAFF. V and J are TRBV5-5 and TRBJ1-1; tentative D call: TRBD1 (5 bases). CDR3 length: 15 amino acids. Deletions cut 2 bases from V and 0 bases from J, with 11 bases between. The germline gives CDR1 SGHKS, CDR2 YYEKEE (reference sequence).

The chain has TRBV7-9 and TRBJ1-1, with D hard to call. Trimming cost V 6 bases and J 4 bases, with 12 bases left between them. The CDR3 loop spans 13 amino acids. Looked up from germline, CDR1 is SEHNR and CDR2 is FQNEAQ (reference sequence). In DNA form, the CDR3 reads TGTGCCAGCAGAAATGGGAGGTCCACTGAAGCTTTCTTT. This gives the protein CASRNGRSTEAFF.

Notes on this clone: Other DNA sequences within the sample encode an identical CDR3. The chain combines TRBV11-2 with TRBJ1-1; TRBD1 is a possible D gene (6 bases). Between the trimmed V and J ends, which lost 4 bases and 4 bases, there was a span of 10 bases. Germline CDR1 is SGHAT and CDR2 is FQNNGV. This CDR3 region has 13 residues. DNA of the CDR3: TGTGCCAGCAGCTCGCAAGGGGGCACTGAAGCTTTCTTT. Encoded protein: CASSSQGGTEAFF.

In its sample, this clone was seen once. The chain employs TRBV3-1 (or the pseudogene TRBV3-2) and TRBJ1-1, with unresolved D. V was shortened by 1 base and J by 11 bases, with 17 bases between the two germline ends. The V gene's germline CDR1 is LGHDT and CDR2 YNNKEL (reference sequence). This CDR3 comprises 14 residues. The CDR3 is CASSQGGGPGRAFF. The CDR3 bases are TGTGCCAGCAGCCAAGGTGGTGGGCCGGGTCGCGCTTTCTTT.

The V gene is TRBV6-2 or TRBV6-3, the J gene TRBJ2-6; D not certain. CDR3 size: 17 residues. Per germline, CDR1 MNHEY and CDR2 SVGEGT. Trimming left V 0 bases short and J 0 bases short, with 9 bases between. CDR3 loop: CASSYSGSHSGANVLTF. CDR3 bases: TGTGCCAGCAGTTACTCGGGTAGTCACTCTGGGGCCAACGTCCTGACTTTC.

This chain connects TRBV18 to TRBJ1-2, with D perhaps matching TRBD1 (5 bases). This CDR3 is 14 amino acids long. Trimming pared 3 bases from V and 0 bases from J, leaving 8 bases between. CDR1 and CDR2 (germline): KGHSH, LQKENI. The CDR3 region has the DNA TGTGCCAGCTCACCGCGACAGTCTAACTATGGCTACACCTTC. Translating it yields CASSPRQSNYGYTF.

For the CDR3, the DNA is TGCGCCAGCAGCCAAGATGAGGGCCTGCAGCCCCAGCATTTT. Its translation is CASSQDEGLQPQHF. V and J are TRBV4-3 and TRBJ1-5; D not resolved. The germline V gene encodes CDR1 LGHNA and CDR2 YSLEER. V was shortened by 0 bases and J by 7 bases, with 10 bases between the two germline ends. CDR3 length equals 14 residues.

CDR3 DNA: TGTGCCAGCTCACCGCGACTGAGCGGGGGGCCGAGCTCCTACAATGAGCAGTTCTTC. It codes for CASSPRLSGGPSSYNEQFF. The V call is TRBV18, the J call TRBJ2-1; 9 bases align to TRBD2. Germline values: CDR1 KGHSH, CDR2 LQKENI. J was trimmed by 0 bases and V by 3 bases; bases with no gene match: 12. The CDR3 is 19 amino acids.

This clone appeared a few times. The chain couples TRBV18 to TRBJ1-6; perhaps TRBD1 as D (5 bases). V gave up 0 bases and J gave up 4 bases, with 13 bases separating them. The CDR3 has 17 amino acids. Germline CDR1 reads KGHSH; CDR2 reads LQKENI. CDR3 in DNA: TGTGCCAGCTCACCACCCGGGGGGGATCCGTATAATTCACCCCTCCACTTT. It encodes CASSPPGGDPYNSPLHF.

The sample holds one count of this clone. The rearrangement links TRBV5-4 to TRBJ2-5, with 11 bases lining up with TRBD1. The length of the CDR3 is 15 residues. The germline V gene has CDR1 SGHNT and CDR2 YYREEE (reference sequence). V trimming: 2 bases; J trimming: 3 bases; junction bases outside the gene matches: 3. CDR3 sequence: CASSFRDRGEETQYF. In DNA form, the CDR3 reads TGTGCCAGCAGCTTCCGGGACAGGGGGGAAGAGACCCAGTACTTC.

The chain links TRBV10-2 to TRBJ2-1; 8 bases match TRBD2. This CDR3 contains 21 residues. The J segment lost 6 bases and the V segment lost 4 bases, leaving 26 bases of the junction unmatched. Looked up from germline, CDR1 is WSHSY and CDR2 is SAAADI. The CDR3 sequence is CASSAPVVGRFAGGPSNEQFF. CDR3 in DNA: TGCGCCAGCAGTGCACCTGTAGTAGGGCGTTTTGCGGGGGGCCCTTCCAATGAGCAGTTCTTC.

The rearrangement uses TRBV29-1 and TRBJ2-7; no reliable D call. The CDR3 is made up of 12 amino acids. Germline loops: CDR1 SQVTM, CDR2 ANQGSEA. V was shortened by 4 bases and J by 0 bases, with 7 bases between the two germline ends. This CDR3 reads CSVGQASYEQYF. The CDR3 DNA follows: TGCAGCGTTGGGCAGGCCTCCTACGAGCAGTACTTC.

This chain connects TRBV5-1 to TRBJ2-1, with 10 nucleotides matching TRBD1. This CDR3 comprises 18 residues. The trim removed 1 base at V and 9 bases at J, leaving 16 bases unmatched. The germline V gene has CDR1 SGHRS and CDR2 YFSETQ. The chain's CDR3 is CASSLWGTGVGRLTEQFF. In nucleotides, the CDR3 is TGCGCCAGCAGCTTGTGGGGGACAGGGGTTGGCCGGCTAACTGAGCAGTTCTTC.

The chain combines TRBV6-2 or TRBV6-3 with TRBJ1-1; D remains unclear. This CDR3 comprises 13 residues. The V gene lost 4 bases and the J gene lost 5 bases, with 11 bases spanning the gap. CDR1 MNHEY and CDR2 SVGEGT come from the germline V gene. DNA for the CDR3: TGTGCCAGCAGTTCGACTACTGGGACTGAAGCTTTCTTT. The encoded protein is CASSSTTGTEAFF.

The rearrangement links TRBV6-2 or TRBV6-3 to TRBJ1-5; D unresolved. Germline values: CDR1 MNHEY, CDR2 SVGEGT. This CDR3 comprises 15 residues. V dropped 5 bases and J dropped 1 base, with 12 bases sitting between them. In DNA form, the CDR3 reads TGTGCCAGCAGTCGGGATTCGCTAAGCAATCAGCCCCAGCATTTT. It is translated as CASSRDSLSNQPQHF.

The V gene is TRBV7-2, the J gene TRBJ1-2, with TRBD1 matching over 7 bases. Per the germline V gene, CDR1 is SGHTA and CDR2 is FQGNSA. V lost 1 base to trimming and J lost 3 bases; unmatched junction nucleotides: 5. The CDR3 loop spans 15 amino acids. The CDR3 DNA sequence: TGTGCCAGCAGCTTAGGAGGGGGCCGGGACTATGGCTACACCTTC. Translation: CASSLGGGRDYGYTF. Together with reference TRBV7-2 and TRBJ1-2, the CDR3 gives the full variable domain: GAGVSQSPSNKVTEKGKDVELRCDPISGHTALYWYRQSLGQGLEFLIYFQGNSAPDKSGLPSDRFSAERTGGSVSTLTIQRTQQEDSAVYLCASSLGGGRDYGYTFGSGTRLTVV.

The gene calls are TRBV7-2 and TRBJ2-1; 12 nucleotides agree with TRBD2. This CDR3 has 16 residues. The V segment lost 4 bases and the J segment 6 bases; nucleotides outside the gene matches: 7. Germline loops: CDR1 SGHTA, CDR2 FQGNSA. CDR3 residues: CASSSGRLAGANEQFF. The CDR3 DNA reads as TGTGCCAGCAGCTCCGGTAGACTAGCGGGGGCCAATGAGCAGTTCTTC.

V and J are TRBV7-2 and TRBJ1-5, with D possibly being TRBD1 (5 bases). Germline CDR1 reads SGHTA; CDR2 reads FQGNSA. The CDR3 covers 17 residues. The V and J ends lost 1 base and 0 bases respectively, with 13 bases between them. CDR3 residues: CASSLGAGSYSNQPQHF. CDR3 DNA: TGTGCCAGCAGCTTAGGAGCAGGGAGCTATAGCAATCAGCCCCAGCATTTT.

The rearrangement uses TRBV30 and TRBJ1-3; D not certain. CDR1 is GTSNPN and CDR2 is SVGIG in the germline V gene (reference sequence). Between the trimmed V and J ends, which lost 7 bases and 0 bases, there was a span of 10 bases. This CDR3 comprises 13 residues. This chain's CDR3 is CAYGPSSGNTIYF. The CDR3 coding sequence is TGTGCCTATGGACCAAGCTCTGGAAACACCATATATTTT.